The 10 T cell receptor beta chains listed next were all sequenced from one sample in a study of blood T cell repertoires in COVID-19. Data came from immunoSEQ multiplex PCR; TCRdb stores just in-frame clones and leaves some out. Seen here are more than 200,000 clones, roughly 89% observed once, and the top ten hold 3.5% to 4.5%. The sample taken for sequencing was PBMCs or T cells enriched from blood (not recorded which). These receptors were obtained from a woman aged 25 to 39 with acute COVID-19.

The chain couples TRBV5-1 to TRBJ1-2; tentative D call: TRBD1 (5 bases). The CDR3 has 13 residues. Trimming stripped 0 bases from V and 7 bases from J, with 10 bases between. Germline-derived CDR1 and CDR2 are SGHRS and YFSETQ. The CDR3 reads CASSLDPGGGYTF. The CDR3 DNA reads TGCGCCAGCAGCTTGGATCCCGGGGGTGGCTACACCTTC.

The rearrangement links TRBV4-1 to TRBJ1-5; the match to TRBD1 covers 7 bases. The germline V gene has CDR1 MGHRA and CDR2 YSYEKL. This CDR3 spans 16 amino acids. V lost 0 bases to trimming and J lost 0 bases; unmatched junction nucleotides: 2. The CDR3, as DNA: TGCGCCAGCAGCCAAGACAGGGGGAATAGCAATCAGCCCCAGCATTTT. Translating it yields CASSQDRGNSNQPQHF.

V is TRBV13 and J is TRBJ1-2; TRBD1 aligns across 8 bases. The V and J ends lost 4 bases and 1 base, in that order; junction bases with no gene match: 11. Per germline, CDR1 PRHDT and CDR2 FYEKMQ (reference sequence). The CDR3 sequence is 17 residues long. The CDR3: CASSSLASDRGNYGYTF. The CDR3 nucleotides read TGTGCCAGCAGCTCCCTCGCTTCAGACAGGGGTAACTATGGCTACACCTTC.

This chain joins TRBV11-2 and TRBJ1-2; 8 bases map to TRBD1. Germline V gives CDR1 SGHAT, CDR2 FQNNGV. This CDR3 contains 17 residues. V trimming: 0 bases; J trimming: 8 bases; junction bases outside the gene matches: 14. This CDR3 reads CASSLDLRGRGRGGYTF. DNA of the CDR3: TGTGCCAGCAGCTTAGATCTCAGGGGGCGAGGTCGGGGCGGCTACACCTTC.

The rearrangement links TRBV10-1 to TRBJ2-1; 12 positions match TRBD2. Germline CDR1 WNHNN, CDR2 SYGVQD (reference sequence). J was trimmed by 9 bases and V by 4 bases; bases with no gene match: 4. CDR3 length equals 14 residues. Here the CDR3 DNA reads TGCGCCAGCAGTGGACTAGCGGGGGAGGTTGAGCAGTTCTTC. Translating gives CASSGLAGEVEQFF.

V and J are TRBV28 and TRBJ2-7, with TRBD1 matching 7 bases. CDR3 length equals 15 residues. The trim removed 7 bases at V and 0 bases at J, leaving 9 bases unmatched. Germline V lookup: CDR1 MDHEN, CDR2 SYDVKM. CDR3 bases: TGTGCCAGCACCGTATCCGGGACAGTCTCCTACGAGCAGTACTTC. It is translated as CASTVSGTVSYEQYF.

The V gene is TRBV18, the J gene TRBJ1-5; no reliable D call. The CDR3 runs 12 residues. Germline V gene data show CDR1 as KGHSH and CDR2 as LQKENI. V was trimmed by 5 bases and J by 7 bases, leaving 9 bases between them. Written as DNA, the CDR3 is TGTGCCAGCTCAGTCCCTACCCAGCCCCAGCATTTT. Translation gives CASSVPTQPQHF.

CDR3 DNA: TGTGCCAGCAGCCTCCTTAGCGGGGAAAGCACAGATACGCAGTATTTT. This gives the protein CASSLLSGESTDTQYF. The chain carries TRBV5-4 and TRBJ2-3; 8 positions match TRBD2. The junction had 7 bases not matched to a gene; V was cut back by 4 bases and J by 0 bases. This CDR3 contains 16 residues. The germline V gene encodes CDR1 SGHNT and CDR2 YYREEE (reference sequence).

V is TRBV11-2 and J is TRBJ2-2; tentatively, D is TRBD1 (6 bases). The V gene lost 4 bases and the J gene lost 5 bases, with 8 bases spanning the gap. The V gene's germline CDR1 is SGHAT and CDR2 FQNNGV. This CDR3 comprises 13 residues. The CDR3 is CASSSRGTGELFF. CDR3 sequence (DNA): TGTGCCAGCAGCTCGAGGGGGACCGGGGAGCTGTTTTTT.

The V call is TRBV6-5, the J call TRBJ1-1, with TRBD1 identical over 9 bases. Trimming removed 9 bases from V and 5 bases from J; junction bases left unmatched: 7. The CDR3 covers 13 residues. Germline lookup yields CDR1 MNHEY and CDR2 SVGAGI. The DNA for the CDR3 is TGTGCCAGTACAGGGGGCAGGAAAACTGAAGCTTTCTTT. Its protein product is CASTGGRKTEAFF.